This TCR beta chain was obtained from a study of shared clonotypes between healthy human individuals. Germline CDR1 SGHRS, CDR2 YFSETQ. This CDR3 has 14 amino acids. Trimming shortened V by 4 bases and J by 3 bases, and 11 bases separated the two germline ends. Libraries were prepared by immunoSEQ multiplex PCR; TCRdb keeps only in-frame clonotypes and omits some of them. Seen here are more than 400,000 clones, roughly 95% observed once, and the top ten hold about 0.059%. The rearrangement uses TRBV5-1 and TRBJ1-3; unclear D gene. Input material: naive CD4+ T cells sorted from blood. Subset specified: CD45RA+ positively selected. The receptor was isolated from a woman between 25 and 40 years old in good health. The chain's CDR3 is CASSPGLVGNTIYF. The CDR3 region has the DNA TGCGCCAGCAGCCCCGGACTGGTTGGAAACACCATATATTTT.